This T cell receptor beta chain was recovered during a study of blood T cell repertoires in COVID-19. Study in general: Whether acute or convalescent, the COVID-19 samples came from the United States, Italy and Spain. Nucleic acid was either cDNA or gDNA, and it came from T cells, B-cell-depleted T cells, or PBMCs.

Authors' methods: Reference gene primer amplification yielded estimated nucleated cell counts. The table came from immunoSEQ multiplex PCR; TCRdb's copy has only in-frame clones and leaves some out. That table furnishes V, J and clone size, whereas the DNA furnished D and trimming. The table has just over 70,000 clones, about 80% seen once. CDR1 WSHSY and CDR2 SAAADI come from the germline V gene. Germline trimming cut 5 bases from V and 7 bases from J; bases unmatched to any gene: 11. The CDR3 is 15 amino acids. The sample comprised peripheral blood. The chain links TRBV10-2 to TRBJ2-1; TRBD2 agrees at 7 bases. This TCR derives from a man aged 70 or older who had recovered from COVID-19. CDR3 amino acids: CASSRQREAGNEQFF. CDR3 in DNA: TGCGCCAGCAGTCGGCAGCGGGAAGCCGGGAATGAGCAGTTCTTC.